This is a list of T cell receptor beta chains from one sample in a study of early T cells in non-severe SARS-CoV-2 infection. TCRdb used MiXCR to reprocess the 5' RACE reads, holding one entry per CDR3 protein. The sample lists tens of thousands of distinct CDR3 sequences, about 10% seen once, with under 15% in the top ten. The sample comprised whole blood. The receptor source for this set is an adult who was a healthcare worker with PCR-confirmed SARS-CoV-2 infection or an uninfected control (not recorded which). The CDR3 runs from the conserved cysteine through the conserved F or W. D genes are given only for firm matches. Size is omitted from some rows. Given values are once, few, many or a class for expanded clones.

>many|TRBJ1-5|-|TRBV10-3
CAISDSGKNNQPQHF
TGTGCCATCAGTGATTCTGGCAAAAACAATCAGCCCCAGCATTTT
>-|TRBJ2-1|TRBD2|TRBV29-1
CSHRSGGAAVTYNEQFF
TGCAGCCACCGCTCCGGGGGGGCGGCCGTAACCTACAATGAGCAGTTCTTC
>-|TRBJ2-5|-|TRBV7-6
CASSPSSLTQYF
TGTGCCAGCAGCCCGTCCAGTCTTACCCAGTACTTC
>many|TRBJ2-3|TRBD2|TRBV4-3
CASSQEIVDGRFGTDTQYF
TGCGCCAGCAGCCAAGAGATTGTCGACGGGAGGTTTGGGACAGATACGCAGTATTTT
>few|TRBJ2-1|TRBD2|TRBV10-2
CASSATSGSYNEQFF
TGCGCCAGCAGTGCTACTAGCGGCTCCTACAATGAGCAGTTCTTC
>many|TRBJ2-1|TRBD1|TRBV10-3
CATQGADNEQFF
TGTGCCACCCAGGGGGCAGACAATGAGCAGTTCTTC
>many|TRBJ2-7|TRBD1|TRBV2
CASRDRDRSYEQYF
TGTGCCAGCAGGGACAGGGATCGCTCCTACGAGCAGTACTTC
>medium-sized|TRBJ2-7|-|TRBV9
CASSGDSYEQYF
TGTGCCAGCAGCGGAGACAGCTACGAGCAGTACTTC
>few|TRBJ2-5|-|TRBV7-6
CASSSEEETQYF
TGTGCCAGCAGCTCCGAGGAAGAGACCCAGTACTTC
>many|TRBJ1-2|-|TRBV14
CASSQDGQLYGYTF
TGTGCCAGCAGCCAAGATGGGCAGCTCTATGGCTACACCTTC
>many|TRBJ2-6|TRBD2|TRBV6-2/TRBV6-3
CASSYPREGRSGANVLTF
TGTGCCAGCAGTTACCCCAGGGAGGGCCGCTCTGGGGCCAACGTCCTGACTTTC
>-|TRBJ1-3|-|TRBV20-1
CSAYRPSGNTIYF
TGCAGTGCCTACAGGCCCTCTGGAAACACCATATATTTT
>many|TRBJ2-1|TRBD2|TRBV7-2
CASSLLTSGRNEQFF
TGTGCCAGCAGCTTATTGACTAGCGGGAGGAATGAGCAGTTCTTC
>few|TRBJ2-1|-|TRBV5-1
CASSSYEGLYNEQFF
TGCGCCAGCAGCTCCTACGAGGGATTATACAATGAGCAGTTCTTC
>many|TRBJ2-5|-|TRBV6-6
CASSHTGTAKETQYF
TGTGCCAGCAGTCATACCGGGACTGCGAAAGAGACCCAGTACTTC
>-|TRBJ2-7|TRBD1|TRBV15
CATSRVRGTGLDEQYF
TGTGCCACCAGCAGAGTACGGGGGACAGGGCTGGACGAGCAGTACTTC
>many|TRBJ2-1|TRBD1|TRBV28
CASSSPGQGARNEQFF
TGTGCCAGCAGTTCTCCGGGACAGGGGGCCCGCAATGAGCAGTTCTTC
>few|TRBJ2-7|TRBD2|TRBV4-3
CASSQRREGNHEQYF
TGCGCCAGCAGCCAAAGGAGGGAGGGCAACCACGAGCAGTACTTC
>many|TRBJ1-1|-|TRBV7-6
CASSLDVLGGVNTEAFF
TGTGCCAGCAGCTTAGATGTATTAGGGGGGGTGAACACTGAAGCTTTCTTT
>many|TRBJ2-4|TRBD1|TRBV4-3
CASSQDYRRFGTGVNIQYF
TGCGCCAGCAGCCAAGATTACCGCAGGTTCGGGACAGGGGTGAACATTCAGTACTTC
>many|TRBJ1-5|-|TRBV28
CASSTGNQPQHF
TGTGCCAGCAGTACAGGAAATCAGCCCCAGCATTTT
>many|TRBJ2-5|-|TRBV24-1
CATISLQGRKTQYF
TGTGCCACCATAAGTCTACAGGGGAGGAAGACCCAGTACTTC